Presented here are 19 T cell receptor beta chains from one specimen sequenced in a study of human T cells and chemical hapten exposure. TCRdb called the RACE reads again in MiXCR, with one record for every CDR3 protein. The table records 30,000 to 40,000 distinct CDR3 sequences, 9.5% of them present only once. The time point here: patch test 3, about 24 weeks after DPC sensitization. Treatment specified: therapeutic diphenylcyclopropenone sensitization with weekly scalp DPC. The study extracted total RNA from unfractionated whole blood. The source material was whole blood, sampled in connection with sensitization to the hapten diphenylcyclopropenone (DPC). These receptors came from a man aged 50-59 years with alopecia areata. Some clones in this sample may be carry-over from other donors' samples.

The sample holds many counts of this clonotype. V usage is TRBV7-8 and J usage is TRBJ2-1, with 7 bases identical to TRBD1. The CDR3 consists of 15 residues. Trimming removed 5 bases from V and 7 bases from J; junction bases left unmatched: 11. Germline V gene sequence: CDR1 SGHVS, CDR2 FQNEAQ. The chain's CDR3 is CASSPQPGQTNEQFF. The DNA of the CDR3 is TGTGCCAGCAGCCCACAACCGGGACAGACTAATGAGCAGTTCTTC.

This clonotype was counted many times. The chain is built from TRBV4-1 and TRBJ2-1; D unclear. Germline V gene sequence: CDR1 MGHRA, CDR2 YSYEKL. Deletions cut 1 base from V and 0 bases from J, with 7 bases between. This CDR3 spans 15 amino acids. CDR3 residues: CASSQVRNSYNEQFF. CDR3 coding DNA: TGCGCCAGCAGCCAAGTGCGGAACTCCTACAATGAGCAGTTCTTC.

This clonotype was observed a handful of times. V and J are TRBV3-1 and TRBJ2-5; D is undetermined. The CDR3 runs to 14 residues. CDR1 and CDR2 (germline): LGHDT, YNNKEL (reference sequence). V was clipped by 5 bases and J by 2 bases, with 12 bases between them. The CDR3 protein is CASSERRLQETQYF. CDR3 in DNA: TGTGCCAGCAGCGAAAGACGGCTACAAGAGACCCAGTACTTC.

The sample holds many counts of this clonotype. The CDR3 region has the DNA TGTGCCAGCAGCACCGGGACGCTCAATCAGCCCCAGCATTTT. Residues: CASSTGTLNQPQHF. The V gene is TRBV5-6, the J gene TRBJ1-5, with D maybe TRBD1 (5 bases). CDR3 length equals 14 residues. With 4 bases removed from V and 3 bases from J, the gap between germline ends came to 11 bases. Germline lookup yields CDR1 SGHDT and CDR2 YYEEEE.

The chain recombines TRBV7-8 with TRBJ2-2; D remains unclear. V lost 7 bases to trimming and J lost 0 bases, with 12 bases between them. The CDR3 has 15 residues. From germline, CDR1 is SGHVS and CDR2 FQNEAQ. CDR3 residues: CASNLPVANTGELFF. In nucleotides, the CDR3 is TGTGCCAGCAACCTCCCCGTCGCGAACACCGGGGAGCTGTTTTTT.

This clonotype has only a few counts. This sequence joins TRBV10-2 and TRBJ1-1, with 7 positions matching TRBD1. V shed 6 bases and J 4 bases; nucleotides not matched to a gene: 8. Germline V gene lookup returns CDR1 WSHSY and CDR2 SAAADI. The CDR3 is made up of 14 amino acids. DNA of the CDR3: TGCGCCAGCAGGGATCGACAGGGAGTCACTGAAGCTTTCTTT. Translated: CASRDRQGVTEAFF.

This clonotype was found many times. The gene calls are TRBV24-1 and TRBJ2-5; 13 nucleotides align to TRBD2. CDR3 length: 18 residues. The V gene end was trimmed by 0 bases and the J gene end by 4 bases; junction bases not matched to a gene: 7. CDR1 is KGHDR and CDR2 is SFDVKD in the germline V gene. The CDR3 region is CATSDLGTSGIVRETQYF. DNA of the CDR3: TGTGCCACCAGTGATTTGGGGACTAGCGGGATAGTCCGAGAGACCCAGTACTTC.

This clonotype was detected once. V gene TRBV28 combines with J gene TRBJ1-1; 10 positions match TRBD1. With 8 bases clipped from V and 1 base from J, the junction kept 10 bases outside the gene matches. The germline gives CDR1 MDHEN, CDR2 SYDVKM. There are 16 residues in the CDR3. The CDR3 is CASPSLRTGGNTEAFF. In DNA, the CDR3 is TGTGCCAGCCCCTCCCTTAGGACAGGGGGGAACACTGAAGCTTTCTTT.

This clonotype has ten or more counts. Here the CDR3 DNA reads TGTGCCAGTAGTACGCTTCATACGGAGACCCAGTACTTC. Its protein is CASSTLHTETQYF. The chain employs TRBV19 and TRBJ2-5; D gene unclear. V lost 4 bases and J lost 5, with 11 bases in between. Germline CDR1 and CDR2: LNHDA and SQIVND (reference sequence). The CDR3 consists of 13 residues. The full variable domain, its missing parts supplied by reference TRBV19 and TRBJ2-5, is DGGITQSPKYLFRKEGQNVTLSCEQNLNHDAMYWYRQDPGQGLRLIYYSQIVNDFQKGDIAEGYSVSREKKESFPLTVTSAQKNPTAFYLCASSTLHTETQYFGPGTRLLVL.

At least ten counts were recorded for this clonotype. This chain connects TRBV4-1 to TRBJ2-5, with 10 bases lining up with TRBD2. The CDR3 contains 18 residues. The V gene's germline CDR1 is MGHRA and CDR2 YSYEKL. The V segment lost 2 bases and the J segment 5 bases; nucleotides outside the gene matches: 14. In DNA, the CDR3 is TGCGCCAGCAGCCAATTCTTGTCGGCTAGCGGGAGCGGGGAGACCCAGTACTTC. It translates to CASSQFLSASGSGETQYF.

This clonotype occurred many times. The chain has TRBV7-6 and TRBJ2-3; 7 nucleotides agree with TRBD2. V shed 0 bases and J 8 bases; nucleotides not matched to a gene: 14. CDR3 length: 17 amino acids. Germline assignment: CDR1 SGHVS and CDR2 FNYEAQ. Here the CDR3 reads CASSLAPGREPSGTQYF. The CDR3, as DNA: TGTGCCAGCAGCTTAGCGCCAGGGCGGGAGCCGTCCGGTACGCAGTATTTT.

This clonotype was picked up many times. The J gene is TRBJ2-5, the V gene TRBV5-1; D may correspond to TRBD1 or TRBD2 (5 bases each). The CDR3 has 15 residues. Germline V gene lookup returns CDR1 SGHRS and CDR2 YFSETQ. Trimming cost V 4 bases and J 5 bases, with 18 bases left between them. CDR3 bases: TGCGCCAGCAGCGCCGGGACGGATGCAGGGGAGACCCAGTACTTC. Protein sequence: CASSAGTDAGETQYF. The variable domain in full, with the rest retrieved from reference TRBV5-1 and TRBJ2-5, is KAGVTQTPRYLIKTRGQQVTLSCSPISGHRSVSWYQQTPGQGLQFLFEYFSETQRNKGNFPGRFSGRQFSNSRSEMNVSTLELGDSALYLCASSAGTDAGETQYFGPGTRLLVL.

In this sample, this clonotype turned up many times. The chain combines TRBV5-1 with TRBJ2-1; D is undetermined. This CDR3 has 16 residues. Germline-derived CDR1 and CDR2 are SGHRS and YFSETQ. V shed 1 base and J shed 4 bases, with 15 bases lying between them. This CDR3 reads CASSLIGPPSYNEQFF. CDR3 sequence (DNA): TGCGCCAGCAGCTTGATCGGTCCCCCATCATACAATGAGCAGTTCTTC.

This clonotype was seen at least ten times. V gene TRBV20-1 combines with J gene TRBJ1-4; D is ambiguous. The CDR3 sequence is 18 residues long. V was clipped by 1 base and J by 0 bases, with 18 bases between them. Germline V CDR1 and CDR2: DFQATT, SNEGSKA (reference sequence). The CDR3, as DNA: TGCAGTGCTAGAGCTTTCGGAAGACCCGAGACAACTAATGAAAAACTGTTTTTT. It translates to CSARAFGRPETTNEKLFF.

This clonotype came up a few times. This chain connects TRBV4-2 to TRBJ1-4; 8 nucleotides align to TRBD1. This CDR3 contains 17 residues. From germline, CDR1 is LGHNA and CDR2 YNFKEQ. V dropped 2 bases and J dropped 8; count of bases not matched to a gene: 13. CDR3 sequence reads: CASSQSPGTGGDEKLFF. The CDR3 region has the DNA TGTGCCAGCAGCCAAAGTCCCGGGACAGGCGGGGACGAAAAACTGTTTTTT.

This clonotype appeared many times. This chain connects TRBV28 to TRBJ2-4; D possibly corresponds to TRBD2 (7 bases). The V gene's germline CDR1 is MDHEN and CDR2 SYDVKM. The CDR3 consists of 14 residues. Trimming removed 3 bases at V and 5 bases at J, with 11 bases between. CDR3 coding DNA: TGTGCCAGCAGTTTCCGGGGGGCGCAAAACATTCAGTACTTC. This sequence encodes CASSFRGAQNIQYF.

J is TRBJ2-5 and V is TRBV7-9; possibly TRBD1 or TRBD2 for D (5 bases each). Germline CDR1 SEHNR, CDR2 FQNEAQ (reference sequence). Trimming removed 1 base at V and 2 bases at J, with 14 bases between. This CDR3 has 16 amino acids. The CDR3 sequence: CASSLVPRGPQETQYF. The DNA of the CDR3 is TGTGCCAGCAGCTTAGTGCCCCGGGGACCACAAGAGACCCAGTACTTC.

This clonotype was seen at least ten times. This sequence joins TRBV12-3 or TRBV12-4 and TRBJ1-1; D gene ambiguous. Between the trimmed V and J ends, which lost 3 bases and 5 bases, there was a span of 10 bases. The CDR3 contains 13 residues. The CDR3 nucleotides are TGTGCCAGCAGTTTTTCGGAGGGAACTGAAGCTTTCTTT. Its translation: CASSFSEGTEAFF.

J is TRBJ2-5 and V is TRBV7-9, with 12 bases aligning to TRBD2. The V gene end was trimmed by 1 base and the J gene end by 5 bases; junction bases not matched to a gene: 2. The CDR3 sequence is 15 residues long. Per the germline V gene, CDR1 is SEHNR and CDR2 is FQNEAQ (reference sequence). This CDR3 is CASSLELAGGETQYF. CDR3 nucleotide sequence: TGTGCCAGCAGCTTAGAACTAGCGGGAGGTGAGACCCAGTACTTC.